The TCR beta chain under discussion was sequenced for a study of cytomegalovirus exposure and HLA in healthy donors. Study-wide results and caveats: As confirmed in vitro, a few CMV-associated chains were specific for CMV antigens. Later on, analysis showed that most CMV-associated TCR beta chains appeared to be HLA-restricted. Reportedly, TCR beta sequences accurately predicted HLA-A and HLA-B alleles in most subjects.

V was shortened by 3 bases and J by 0 bases, with 6 bases between the two germline ends. Per germline, CDR1 GTSNPN and CDR2 SVGIG (reference sequence). This CDR3 spans 12 amino acids. About this clone itself: Its target is unknown.

Both 60 Vbeta primers and 13 Jbeta primers went into the PCR. Clones were read by immunoSEQ multiplex PCR, and TCRdb kept only the in-frame ones, dropping some. The sample yields about 120,000 clones, 75% to 90% seen once. The chain links TRBV30 to TRBJ2-7, with unresolved D. Sequencing was carried out using PBMCs. The clonotype was recovered from a female donor in good health and CMV-seropositive. The CDR3 reads CAWSALSYEQYF. The CDR3, as DNA: TGTGCCTGGAGCGCGCTCTCCTACGAGCAGTACTTC.